This T cell receptor (beta chain) was retrieved from a study of T cell responses to AZD1222 COVID-19 vaccine. Study overall: Pooling of second doses given at about 4 or about 12 weeks was done.

Study-wide results and limits: A reported finding is that nearly half of spike-specific TCRs target unmutated variant regions. The sample set comprised mostly white British donors with more females, and clonal diversity was possibly underestimated. AZD1222 recipients seropositive at baseline numbered only five or six.

Details on this clone: Its matching antigen is unknown.

Profiled with immunoSEQ multiplex PCR; TCRdb holds only in-frame clones, not every one. The table shows over 65,000 clones, with 70% to 80% occurring only once. V trimming: 1 base; J trimming: 3 bases; junction bases outside the gene matches: 8. Germline V CDR1 and CDR2: SGHTA, FQGNSA. The CDR3 contains 16 residues. The TCR originated in an adult in good health. The genes are TRBV7-2 and TRBJ2-7, with TRBD2 matching over 8 bases. Sequencing was performed on peripheral blood, taken on day 0 of AZD1222 vaccination. Here the CDR3 DNA reads TGTGCCAGCAGCTTAGACGCCCCGGGGGGGTTCTACGAGCAGTACTTC. Encoded protein: CASSLDAPGGFYEQYF.